The clone carrying this TCR beta chain was seen just once. The sample originates from a study of identifying expanded T cells in peripheral blood. TCRdb's table, derived via immunoSEQ multiplex PCR, lists solely in-frame clones and lacks some. Of approximately 90,000 clones listed, more than 75% were seen once; the top ten hold roughly 5.3%. Collection occurred without any documented infections or immune events in donors. Germline loops: CDR1 LNHNV, CDR2 YYDKDF (reference sequence). V lost 3 bases, J lost 6 bases, and 14 bases lay in between. The CDR3 runs 14 residues. The material sequenced was blood. The chain links TRBV15 to TRBJ1-1; D not resolved. The sequence came from a person between 18 and 75 years old in good health. The CDR3 sequence is CATSSVRNLAEAFF. The CDR3 DNA reads TGTGCCACCAGCAGTGTTAGGAACCTGGCTGAAGCTTTCTTT.